Included here is one T cell receptor (beta chain) sequence, with context. Its antigen remains unknown. The data originate from a study of T cell responses to AZD1222 COVID-19 vaccine. Study details: Pooled in the analysis were second doses at about 4 or about 12 weeks. Notes on the study in general: Just 6 or 7 AZD1222 recipients were seropositive at baseline. Increases in Spike-specific TCR breadth and depth were seen after two AZD1222 doses. Clonal diversity was possibly underestimated, and white British individuals and females predominated among donors.

Repertoires were generated with immunoSEQ multiplex PCR, while TCRdb's copy carries only in-frame clones and drops some. The table shows 63,000 or so clones, with 65% to 90% occurring only once. Germline V CDR1 and CDR2: DFQATT, SNEGSKA (reference sequence). The CDR3 loop spans 19 amino acids. V shed 3 bases, J shed 1 base, and the junction held 14 bases outside the gene matches. This receptor was identified in an adult in good health. This specimen was peripheral blood, taken on day 0 of AZD1222 vaccination. This chain joins TRBV20-1 and TRBJ2-3; 12 nucleotides agree with TRBD2. The CDR3 DNA follows: TGCAGTGCTAGTGCGTGGACTAGCGGGGTATATAAGGGCACAGATACGCAGTATTTT. Protein sequence: CSASAWTSGVYKGTDTQYF.